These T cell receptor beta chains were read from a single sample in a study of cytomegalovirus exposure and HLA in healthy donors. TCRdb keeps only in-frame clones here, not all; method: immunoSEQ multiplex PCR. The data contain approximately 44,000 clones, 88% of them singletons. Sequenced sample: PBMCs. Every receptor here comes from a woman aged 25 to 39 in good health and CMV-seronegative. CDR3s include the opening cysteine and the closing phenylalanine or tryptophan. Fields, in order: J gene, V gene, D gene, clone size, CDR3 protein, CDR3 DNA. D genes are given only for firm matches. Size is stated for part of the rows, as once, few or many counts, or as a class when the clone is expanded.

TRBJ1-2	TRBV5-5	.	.	CASSPGQGGLRFYGYTF	TGTGCCAGCAGCCCTGGGCAGGGAGGTCTCCGTTTCTATGGCTACACCTTC
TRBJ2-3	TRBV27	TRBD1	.	CASSLEGARADTQYF	TGTGCCAGCAGTTTAGAGGGGGCGCGGGCAGATACGCAGTATTTT
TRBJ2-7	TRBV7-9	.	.	CASSRPEGGSEQYF	TGTGCCAGCAGCCGACCGGAGGGGGGGAGCGAGCAGTACTTC
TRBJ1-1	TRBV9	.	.	CASSVLQDTVNTEAFF	TGTGCCAGCAGCGTCCTCCAGGACACGGTTAACACTGAAGCTTTCTTT
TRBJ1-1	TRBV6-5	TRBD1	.	CASSTFRQGSPEAFF	TGTGCCAGCAGTACGTTCCGACAGGGCTCGCCTGAAGCTTTCTTT
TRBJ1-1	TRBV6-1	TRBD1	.	CASSATGIGTEAFF	TGTGCCAGCAGTGCGACAGGGATTGGCACTGAAGCTTTCTTT
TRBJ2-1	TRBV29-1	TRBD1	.	CSVPPGQGSYNEQFF	TGCAGCGTTCCCCCGGGACAGGGTTCCTACAATGAGCAGTTCTTC
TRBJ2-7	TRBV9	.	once	CASSVGLRYGEQYF	TGTGCCAGCAGCGTCGGACTCCGATATGGCGAGCAGTACTTC
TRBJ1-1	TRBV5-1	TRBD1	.	CASSSYRGSDTEAFF	TGCGCCAGCAGTTCTTACAGGGGCTCTGACACTGAAGCTTTCTTT
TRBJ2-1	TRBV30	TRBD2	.	CAWSFRTSGSFGYNEQFF	TGTGCCTGGAGTTTCCGGACTAGCGGGAGCTTTGGTTACAATGAGCAGTTCTTC
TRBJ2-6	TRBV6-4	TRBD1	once	CANRQGVPIAANVLTF	TGTGCCAACAGACAGGGGGTACCCATTGCGGCCAACGTCCTGACTTTC
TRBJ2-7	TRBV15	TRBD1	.	CATSVFRGSYEQYF	TGTGCCACCAGCGTTTTCAGGGGGTCCTACGAGCAGTACTTC
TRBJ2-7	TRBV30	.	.	CAWSGRTGYSYEQYF	TGTGCCTGGAGCGGAAGGACGGGGTATTCCTACGAGCAGTACTTC
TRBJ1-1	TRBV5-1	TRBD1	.	CASSFSQGAAEAFF	TGCGCCAGCAGCTTTTCGCAGGGGGCCGCTGAAGCTTTCTTT
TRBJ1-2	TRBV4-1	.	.	CASTPDIINYGYTF	TGCGCCAGCACCCCGGACATTATTAACTATGGCTACACCTTC
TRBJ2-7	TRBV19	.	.	CASRGGPGRDEDEQYF	TGTGCCAGTAGGGGGGGTCCAGGCAGGGACGAAGACGAGCAGTACTTC
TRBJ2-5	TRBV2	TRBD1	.	CASSAQQGAETQYF	TGTGCCAGCAGTGCCCAACAGGGGGCGGAGACCCAGTACTTC
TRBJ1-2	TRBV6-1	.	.	CASWGGNYGYTF	TGTGCCAGCTGGGGGGGTAACTATGGCTACACCTTC
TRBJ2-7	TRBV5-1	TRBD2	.	CASSRGGSTYEQYF	TGCGCCAGCAGTAGGGGCGGGAGTACCTACGAGCAGTACTTC
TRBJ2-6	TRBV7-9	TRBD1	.	CASSFTPGQGVGGANVLTF	TGTGCCAGCAGCTTCACTCCGGGACAGGGGGTTGGTGGGGCCAACGTCCTGACTTTC
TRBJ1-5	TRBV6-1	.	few	CATTTVSRNQPQHF	TGTGCCACAACGACAGTCAGCAGGAATCAGCCCCAGCATTTT
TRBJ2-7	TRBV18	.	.	CASSSTVDGSSYEQYF	TGTGCCAGCTCCTCCACGGTGGACGGGAGCTCCTACGAGCAGTACTTC
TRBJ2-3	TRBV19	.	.	CASSPGSWSQDTQYF	TGTGCCAGTAGTCCCGGTTCCTGGAGTCAAGATACGCAGTATTTT
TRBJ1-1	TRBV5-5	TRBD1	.	CASSQRQGRTEAFF	TGTGCCAGCAGCCAACGACAGGGGCGGACTGAAGCTTTCTTT
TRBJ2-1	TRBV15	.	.	CATSGDDRNNEQFF	TGTGCCACCAGTGGCGATGACAGAAACAATGAGCAGTTCTTC
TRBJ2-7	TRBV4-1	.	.	CASSQADLFSSYEQYF	TGCGCCAGCAGCCAAGCGGACTTGTTCTCCTCCTACGAGCAGTACTTC
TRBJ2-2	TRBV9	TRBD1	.	CASSPRTGAGELFF	TGTGCCAGCAGCCCCCGGACAGGGGCCGGGGAGCTGTTTTTT
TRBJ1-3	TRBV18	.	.	CASSPGVSGNTIYF	TGTGCCAGCTCACCGGGCGTCTCTGGAAACACCATATATTTT